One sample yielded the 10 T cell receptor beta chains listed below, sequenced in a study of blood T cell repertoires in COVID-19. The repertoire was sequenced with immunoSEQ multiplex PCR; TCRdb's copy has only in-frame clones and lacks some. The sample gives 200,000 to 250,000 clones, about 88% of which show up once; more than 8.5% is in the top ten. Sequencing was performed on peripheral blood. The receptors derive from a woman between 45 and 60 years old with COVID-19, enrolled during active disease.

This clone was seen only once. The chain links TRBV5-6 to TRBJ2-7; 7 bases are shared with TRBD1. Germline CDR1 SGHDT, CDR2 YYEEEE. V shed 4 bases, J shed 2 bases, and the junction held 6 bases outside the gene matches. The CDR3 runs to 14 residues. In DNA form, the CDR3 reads TGTGCCAGCAGCACGGGACAGCTAACCTACGAGCAGTACTTC. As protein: CASSTGQLTYEQYF.

Here the CDR3 DNA reads TGCAGCGGGGGGCAGGGATACAATGAGCAGTTCTTC. As protein: CSGGQGYNEQFF. The chain is built from TRBV29-1 and TRBJ2-1; tentative D call: TRBD1 (6 bases). The CDR3 runs 12 residues. Trimming stripped 7 bases from V and 4 bases from J, with 11 bases between. Germline V gives CDR1 SQVTM, CDR2 ANQGSEA.

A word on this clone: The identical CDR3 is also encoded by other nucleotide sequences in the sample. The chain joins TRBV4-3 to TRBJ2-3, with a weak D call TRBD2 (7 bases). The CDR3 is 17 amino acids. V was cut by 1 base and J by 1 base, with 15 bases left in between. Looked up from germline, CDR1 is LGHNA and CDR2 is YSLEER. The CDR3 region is CASSQGRGAGGTDTQYF. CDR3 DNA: TGCGCCAGCAGCCAAGGTCGGGGGGCGGGGGGCACAGATACGCAGTATTTT.

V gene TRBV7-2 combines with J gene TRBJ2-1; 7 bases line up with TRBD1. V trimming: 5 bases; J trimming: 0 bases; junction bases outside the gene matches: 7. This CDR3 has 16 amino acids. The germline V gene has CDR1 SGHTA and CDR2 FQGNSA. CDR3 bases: TGTGCCAGCAGCCGGACAGGTTCAAGCTCCTACAATGAGCAGTTCTTC. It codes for CASSRTGSSSYNEQFF.

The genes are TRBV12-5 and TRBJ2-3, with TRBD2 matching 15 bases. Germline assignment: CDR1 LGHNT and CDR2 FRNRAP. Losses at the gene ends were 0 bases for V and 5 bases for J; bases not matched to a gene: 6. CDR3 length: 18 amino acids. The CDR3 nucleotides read TGTGCTAGTGGTTTGGTAGGACTAGCGGGGGGGCCGGGAGATACGCAGTATTTT. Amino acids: CASGLVGLAGGPGDTQYF.

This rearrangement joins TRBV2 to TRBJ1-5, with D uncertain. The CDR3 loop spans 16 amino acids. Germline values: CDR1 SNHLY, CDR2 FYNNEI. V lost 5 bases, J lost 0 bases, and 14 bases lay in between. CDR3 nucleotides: TGTGCCAGCAGTTCTTTCGGGGATTTTAGCAATCAGCCCCAGCATTTT. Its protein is CASSSFGDFSNQPQHF.

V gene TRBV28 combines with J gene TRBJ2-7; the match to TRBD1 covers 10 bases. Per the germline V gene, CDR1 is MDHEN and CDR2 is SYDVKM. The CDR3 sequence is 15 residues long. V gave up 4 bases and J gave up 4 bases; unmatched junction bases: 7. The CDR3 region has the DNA TGTGCCAGCAGTTCAACGGGACAGGGGTTGTACGAGCAGTACTTC. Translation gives CASSSTGQGLYEQYF.

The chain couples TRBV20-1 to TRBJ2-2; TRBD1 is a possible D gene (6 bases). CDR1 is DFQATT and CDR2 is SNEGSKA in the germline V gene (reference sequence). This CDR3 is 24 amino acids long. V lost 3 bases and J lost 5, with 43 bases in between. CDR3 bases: TGCAGTGCTAGTCGTACCGGCCCACCCACCGACAGGACTCCGCGAGGGGTTCTAACCGGGGAGCTGTTTTTT. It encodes CSASRTGPPTDRTPRGVLTGELFF.

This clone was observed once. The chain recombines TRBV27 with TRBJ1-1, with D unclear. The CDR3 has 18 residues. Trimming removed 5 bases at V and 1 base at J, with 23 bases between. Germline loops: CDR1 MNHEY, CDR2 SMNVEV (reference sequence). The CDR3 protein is CASSRRGEIGRWNTEAFF. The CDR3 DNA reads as TGTGCCAGCAGTAGACGGGGTGAAATCGGGAGATGGAACACTGAAGCTTTCTTT.

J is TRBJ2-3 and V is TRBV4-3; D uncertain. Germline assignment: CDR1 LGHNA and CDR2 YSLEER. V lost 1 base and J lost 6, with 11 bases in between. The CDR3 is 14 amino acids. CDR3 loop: CASSQGAHEDTQYF. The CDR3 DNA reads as TGCGCCAGCAGCCAAGGGGCCCACGAGGATACGCAGTATTTT.